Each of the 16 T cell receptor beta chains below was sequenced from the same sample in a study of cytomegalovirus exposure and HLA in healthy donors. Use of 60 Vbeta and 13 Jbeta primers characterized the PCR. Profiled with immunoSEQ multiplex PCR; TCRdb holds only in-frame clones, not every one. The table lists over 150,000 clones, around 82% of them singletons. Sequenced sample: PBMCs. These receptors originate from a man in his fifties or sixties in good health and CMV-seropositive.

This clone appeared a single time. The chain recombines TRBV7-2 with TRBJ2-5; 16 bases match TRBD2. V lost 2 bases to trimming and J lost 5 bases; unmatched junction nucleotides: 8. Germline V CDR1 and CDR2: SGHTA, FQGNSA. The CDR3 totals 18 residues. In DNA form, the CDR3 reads TGTGCCAGCAGCTTACAACCGGGACTAGCGGGAGGGGGGGAGACCCAGTACTTC. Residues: CASSLQPGLAGGGETQYF.

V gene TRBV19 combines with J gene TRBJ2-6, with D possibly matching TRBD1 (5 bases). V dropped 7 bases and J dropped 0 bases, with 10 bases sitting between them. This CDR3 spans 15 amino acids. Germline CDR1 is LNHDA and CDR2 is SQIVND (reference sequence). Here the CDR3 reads CASNEQGSGANVLTF. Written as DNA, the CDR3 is TGTGCCAGTAATGAGCAGGGCTCTGGGGCCAACGTCCTGACTTTC.

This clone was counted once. The CDR3 bases are TGTGCCAGCAGATCAGACAGGGGTGGCTACACCTTC. Translation: CASRSDRGGYTF. The chain joins TRBV9 to TRBJ1-2, with 8 bases matching TRBD1. This CDR3 spans 12 amino acids. After removal of 5 bases from V and 7 bases from J, the junction contained 4 bases not matched to a gene. CDR1 is SGDLS and CDR2 is YYNGEE in the germline V gene.

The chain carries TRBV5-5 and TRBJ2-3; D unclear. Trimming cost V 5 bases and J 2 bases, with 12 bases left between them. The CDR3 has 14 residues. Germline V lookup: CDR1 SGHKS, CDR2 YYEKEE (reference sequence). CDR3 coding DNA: TGTGCCAGCAGTTCCCAGACATCCACAGATACGCAGTATTTT. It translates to CASSSQTSTDTQYF. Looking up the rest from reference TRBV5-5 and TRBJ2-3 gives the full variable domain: DAGVTQSPTHLIKTRGQQVTLRCSPISGHKSVSWYQQVLGQGPQFIFQYYEKEERGRGNFPDRFSARQFPNYSSELNVNALLLGDSALYLCASSSQTSTDTQYFGPGTRLTVL.

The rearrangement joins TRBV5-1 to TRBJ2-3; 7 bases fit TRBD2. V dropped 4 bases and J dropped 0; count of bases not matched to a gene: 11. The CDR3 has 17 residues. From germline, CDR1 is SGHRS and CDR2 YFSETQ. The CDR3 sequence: CASSPLSGTDSTDTQYF. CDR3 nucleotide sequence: TGCGCCAGCAGCCCCCTCAGCGGGACGGATAGCACAGATACGCAGTATTTT.

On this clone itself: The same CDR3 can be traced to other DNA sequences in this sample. Here the CDR3 reads CASSLAGGETQYF. In nucleotides, the CDR3 is TGTGCCAGCAGCTTAGCGGGAGGAGAGACCCAGTACTTC. This chain links TRBV7-2 with TRBJ2-5; a possible D gene is TRBD2 (6 bases). The ends were cut back, 0 bases at V and 4 bases at J, with 6 bases in the middle. The CDR3 length is 13 residues. Germline V gene data show CDR1 as SGHTA and CDR2 as FQGNSA.

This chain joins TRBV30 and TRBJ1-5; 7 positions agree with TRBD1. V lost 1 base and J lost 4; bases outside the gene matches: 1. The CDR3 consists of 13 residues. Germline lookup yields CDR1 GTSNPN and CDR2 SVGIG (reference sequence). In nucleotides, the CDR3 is TGTGCCTGGAGTGGACAGGGTAATCAGCCCCAGCATTTT. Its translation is CAWSGQGNQPQHF.

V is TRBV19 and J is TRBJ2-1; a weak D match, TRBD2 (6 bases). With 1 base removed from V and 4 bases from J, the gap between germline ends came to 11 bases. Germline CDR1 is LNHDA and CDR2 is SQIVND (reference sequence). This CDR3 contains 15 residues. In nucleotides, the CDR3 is TGTGCCAGTAGTATAGGGTGGGGGACTTACAATGAGCAGTTCTTC. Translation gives CASSIGWGTYNEQFF.

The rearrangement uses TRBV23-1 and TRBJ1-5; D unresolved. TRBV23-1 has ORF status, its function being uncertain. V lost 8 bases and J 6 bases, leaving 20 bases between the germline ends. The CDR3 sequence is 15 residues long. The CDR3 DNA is TGCGCCAGCTCCGCAACCGTCCAGAAAAGTCAGCCCCAGCATTTT. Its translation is CASSATVQKSQPQHF.

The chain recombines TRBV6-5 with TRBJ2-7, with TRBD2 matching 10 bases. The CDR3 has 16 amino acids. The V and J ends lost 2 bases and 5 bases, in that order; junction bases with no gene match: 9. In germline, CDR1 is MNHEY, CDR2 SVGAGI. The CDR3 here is CASSYNLLAGDNEQYF. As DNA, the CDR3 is TGTGCCAGCAGTTACAACCTTCTAGCGGGAGACAACGAGCAGTACTTC.

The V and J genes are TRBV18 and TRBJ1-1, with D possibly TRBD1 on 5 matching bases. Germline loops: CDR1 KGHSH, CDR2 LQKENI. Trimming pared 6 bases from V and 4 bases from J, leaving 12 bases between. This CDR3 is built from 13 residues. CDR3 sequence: CASSLTEATEAFF. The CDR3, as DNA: TGTGCCAGCTCCCTGACAGAGGCCACTGAAGCTTTCTTT.

The CDR3 bases are TGTGCCAGTAGTATAGATCGGGGGACGAATGGCTACACCTTC. Protein sequence: CASSIDRGTNGYTF. The V call is TRBV19, the J call TRBJ1-2, with D perhaps matching TRBD1 (5 bases). The CDR3 totals 14 residues. Looked up from germline, CDR1 is LNHDA and CDR2 is SQIVND (reference sequence). V lost 0 bases, J lost 6 bases, and 11 bases lay in between. Supplemented by reference TRBV19 and TRBJ1-2, the full variable domain reads DGGITQSPKYLFRKEGQNVTLSCEQNLNHDAMYWYRQDPGQGLRLIYYSQIVNDFQKGDIAEGYSVSREKKESFPLTVTSAQKNPTAFYLCASSIDRGTNGYTFGSGTRLTVV.

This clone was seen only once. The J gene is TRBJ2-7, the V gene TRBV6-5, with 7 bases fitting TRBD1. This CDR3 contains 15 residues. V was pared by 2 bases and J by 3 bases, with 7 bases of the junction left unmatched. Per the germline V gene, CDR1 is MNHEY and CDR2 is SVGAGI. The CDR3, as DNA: TGTGCCAGCAGTTACCGACGGACAGGAGACTACGAGCAGTACTTC. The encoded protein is CASSYRRTGDYEQYF.

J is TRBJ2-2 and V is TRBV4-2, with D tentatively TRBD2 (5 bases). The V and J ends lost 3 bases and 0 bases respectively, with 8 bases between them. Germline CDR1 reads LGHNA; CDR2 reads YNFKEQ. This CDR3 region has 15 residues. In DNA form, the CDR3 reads TGTGCCAGCAGCCAGGACTCTTCGAACACCGGGGAGCTGTTTTTT. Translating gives CASSQDSSNTGELFF.

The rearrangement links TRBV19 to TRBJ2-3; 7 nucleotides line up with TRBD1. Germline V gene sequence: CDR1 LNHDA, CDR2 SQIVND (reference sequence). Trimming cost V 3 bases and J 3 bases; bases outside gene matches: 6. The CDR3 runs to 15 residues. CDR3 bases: TGTGCCAGTAGTATGGACAGGACGGGGACAGATACGCAGTATTTT. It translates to CASSMDRTGTDTQYF.

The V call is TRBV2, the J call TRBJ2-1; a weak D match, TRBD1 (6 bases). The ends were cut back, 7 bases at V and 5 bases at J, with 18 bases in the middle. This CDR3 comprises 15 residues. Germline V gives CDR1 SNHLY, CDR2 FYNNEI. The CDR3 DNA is TGTGCCAGCACCCCAGGGACATCGAGGGACAATGAGCAGTTCTTC. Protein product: CASTPGTSRDNEQFF. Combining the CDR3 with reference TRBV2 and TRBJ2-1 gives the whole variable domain EPEVTQTPSHQVTQMGQEVILRCVPISNHLYFYWYRQILGQKVEFLVSFYNNEISEKSEIFDDQFSVERPDGSNFTLKIRSTKLEDSAMYFCASTPGTSRDNEQFFGPGTRLTVL.